These T cell receptor beta chains were read from a single sample in a study of regulatory T cells in long-lasting Graves disease. Each CDR3 protein is one row after TCRdb ran MiXCR on the multiplex PCR reads. The repertoire holds about 430,000 distinct CDR3 sequences, with roughly 21% as singletons. The source was peripheral blood mononuclear cells (PBMCs), collected when the disease was refractory, from a patient treated with antithyroid drugs. These receptors all come from a female donor with Graves disease. Both conserved end residues are part of each CDR3. A D gene is named only where the DNA matches it firmly. Expanded clones get a size class; other rows say once, few or many, or leave the size out.

TRBV29-1	-	many	TRBJ2-2	CSVVSAFANTGELFF	TGCAGCGTTGTATCGGCGTTCGCGAACACCGGGGAGCTGTTTTTT
TRBV11-2	TRBD2	-	TRBJ2-3	CASSLATSGRGRTDTQYF	TGTGCCAGCAGCTTAGCAACTAGCGGGAGGGGCCGCACAGATACGCAGTATTTT
TRBV3-1	-	many	TRBJ2-7	CASSQEVSSYEQYF	TGTGCCAGCAGCCAAGAGGTCAGCTCCTACGAGCAGTACTTC
TRBV7-8	TRBD1	many	TRBJ1-2	CASSMTTGTMVYTF	TGTGCCAGCAGCATGACGACAGGGACTATGGTCTACACCTTC
TRBV7-3	-	many	TRBJ1-2	CASSLMGRGGYTF	TGTGCCAGCAGCTTAATGGGTCGGGGAGGCTACACCTTC
TRBV28	TRBD2	few	TRBJ2-5	CASSVGVLTSGTQETQYF	TGTGCCAGCAGCGTAGGGGTCCTAACTAGCGGCACCCAAGAGACCCAGTACTTC
TRBV7-6	-	-	TRBJ2-2	CASSGANGELFF	TGTGCCAGCAGCGGGGCCAACGGGGAGCTGTTTTTT
TRBV19	-	-	TRBJ2-7	CASSKFLGAYEQYF	TGTGCCAGTAGTAAGTTTTTGGGGGCCTACGAGCAGTACTTC
TRBV5-4	-	-	TRBJ2-7	CASSSPSRESYEQYF	TGTGCCAGCAGCTCCCCCTCCCGGGAATCGTACGAGCAGTACTTC
TRBV7-9	-	-	TRBJ2-2	CASSLGVSLVGELFF	TGTGCCAGCAGCTTAGGCGTTAGTCTGGTCGGGGAGCTGTTTTTT
TRBV10-3	TRBD2	once	TRBJ2-7	CAISGGGKSYEQYF	TGTGCCATCAGTGGGGGGGGAAAGAGCTACGAGCAGTACTTC
TRBV6-1	-	-	TRBJ2-7	CASSEALGPVYEQYF	TGTGCCAGCAGTGAAGCATTGGGACCAGTCTACGAGCAGTACTTC
TRBV2	-	many	TRBJ2-2	CASSEAVTGLNTGELFF	TGTGCCAGCAGTGAAGCTGTAACAGGCCTCAACACCGGGGAGCTGTTTTTT
TRBV7-9	TRBD1	-	TRBJ2-2	CASSLPQDRAEGELFF	TGTGCCAGCAGCTTACCTCAGGACAGGGCAGAAGGGGAGCTGTTTTTT
TRBV24-1	-	-	TRBJ1-3	CATSSSGNTIYF	TGTGCCACCAGTAGTTCTGGAAACACCATATATTTT
TRBV7-3	TRBD2	once	TRBJ2-3	CASSLGARLAATDTQYF	TGTGCCAGCAGCTTAGGGGCCAGGCTAGCGGCTACAGATACGCAGTATTTT
TRBV6-9	-	-	TRBJ2-2	CASSYGRGNTGGLFF	TGTGCCAGCAGTTACGGCAGGGGGAACACCGGGGGGCTGTTTTTT
TRBV16	-	-	TRBJ2-1	CASSLMLQGGYNEQFF	TGTGCCAGCAGCCTGATGCTACAGGGTGGCTACAATGAGCAGTTCTTC
TRBV7-2	TRBD1	-	TRBJ1-2	CASSLAAQGAGGYTF	TGTGCCAGCAGCTTAGCGGCACAGGGGGCAGGTGGCTACACCTTC
TRBV5-1	-	many	TRBJ2-7	CASSSTKSASYEQYF	TGCGCCAGCAGCTCCACTAAGAGCGCCTCCTACGAGCAGTACTTC
TRBV27	-	-	TRBJ1-1	CASTPIGGDTEAFF	TGTGCCAGCACCCCCATCGGGGGCGACACTGAAGCTTTCTTT
TRBV28	-	few	TRBJ2-6	CASSSSGSGANVLTF	TGTGCCAGCAGTTCCTCGGGCTCTGGGGCCAACGTCCTGACTTTC
TRBV6-1	TRBD1	few	TRBJ1-5	CASSPGQGSSSQPQHF	TGTGCCAGCTCACCCGGACAGGGATCTTCCTCTCAGCCCCAGCATTTT
TRBV29-1	-	many	TRBJ2-2	CSVATPQGGELFF	TGCAGCGTTGCGACGCCCCAGGGCGGGGAGCTGTTTTTT
TRBV20-1	-	-	TRBJ2-3	CSARITDTQYF	TGCAGTGCTAGGATCACAGATACGCAGTATTTT
TRBV19	TRBD2	few	TRBJ2-4	CASSIGRLAGVLAKNIQYF	TGTGCCAGTAGTATCGGGCGACTAGCGGGAGTGTTAGCCAAAAACATTCAGTACTTC
TRBV28	-	few	TRBJ1-1	CASSALDMMNTEAFF	TGTGCCAGCAGTGCGCTAGACATGATGAACACTGAAGCTTTCTTT
TRBV11-2	TRBD1	many	TRBJ2-5	CASSLSETGTGGSWETQYF	TGTGCCAGCAGCTTATCTGAGACCGGGACAGGGGGCTCCTGGGAGACCCAGTACTTC
TRBV24-1	-	-	TRBJ2-1	CATSDSGRYNEQFF	TGTGCCACCAGTGATTCCGGGAGATACAATGAGCAGTTCTTC
TRBV27	-	many	TRBJ1-6	CASSLFGANNSPLHF	TGTGCCAGCAGTTTATTTGGGGCTAACAATTCACCCCTCCACTTT
TRBV30	TRBD1	many	TRBJ2-7	CAWSLGQGYEQYF	TGTGCCTGGAGTTTGGGACAGGGCTACGAGCAGTACTTC
TRBV12-5	-	many	TRBJ1-1	CASGLEVTNTEAFF	TGTGCTAGTGGTTTGGAGGTTACGAACACTGAAGCTTTCTTT
TRBV28	-	-	TRBJ2-2	CATYNTQGRVFF	TGTGCCACCTATAATACTCAGGGGCGGGTGTTTTTT
TRBV3-1	-	many	TRBJ1-2	CASSQESRVLGSGYTF	TGTGCCAGCAGCCAAGAGTCCCGGGTTCTGGGGTCTGGCTACACCTTC
TRBV19	TRBD2	-	TRBJ2-1	CASSIFLGLAGGPYNEQFF	TGTGCCAGTAGTATCTTTTTGGGACTAGCGGGAGGACCCTACAATGAGCAGTTCTTC
TRBV20-1	-	-	TRBJ2-2	CSATLGQTGELFF	TGCAGTGCTACTCTAGGACAAACCGGGGAGCTGTTTTTT
TRBV20-1	-	many	TRBJ2-5	CSARPPQETQYF	TGCAGTGCTAGACCTCCTCAAGAGACCCAGTACTTC
TRBV6-1	-	many	TRBJ2-5	CAGLGTEETQYF	TGTGCCGGTCTTGGGACCGAAGAGACCCAGTACTTC
TRBV10-3	-	-	TRBJ2-4	CAISGFIAKNIQYF	TGTGCCATCAGTGGCTTCATAGCCAAAAACATTCAGTACTTC
TRBV18	TRBD1	many	TRBJ2-5	CASSSPDRGETQYF	TGTGCCAGCAGCTCACCGGACAGGGGAGAGACCCAGTACTTC
TRBV12-3/TRBV12-4	TRBD1	many	TRBJ2-7	CASSPPGQGFAYEQYF	TGTGCCAGCAGTCCTCCAGGACAGGGCTTCGCCTACGAGCAGTACTTC
TRBV5-1	-	many	TRBJ1-1	CASSLTLTINTEAFF	TGCGCCAGCAGCCTAACCCTGACGATTAACACTGAAGCTTTCTTT
TRBV20-1	TRBD1	-	TRBJ2-3	CSAPRTGRTDTQYF	TGCAGTGCTCCTCGGACAGGGCGCACAGATACGCAGTATTTT
TRBV4-1	-	few	TRBJ2-1	CASSLSAAAYNEQFF	TGCGCCAGCAGCCTATCCGCAGCGGCCTACAATGAGCAGTTCTTC
TRBV28	-	many	TRBJ1-2	CASSPGGGGYTF	TGTGCCAGCAGCCCCGGGGGTGGGGGCTACACCTTC
TRBV9	-	few	TRBJ1-6	CASSVRQNNSPLHF	TGTGCCAGCAGCGTTCGCCAGAATAATTCACCCCTCCACTTT
TRBV20-1	TRBD2	many	TRBJ2-5	CSARTGSGVGWTQYF	TGCAGTGCTAGAACGGGGAGCGGGGTCGGGTGGACCCAGTACTTC
TRBV11-2	-	few	TRBJ2-3	CASRDPSTDSTDTQYF	TGTGCCAGCAGGGATCCCTCGACAGACAGCACAGATACGCAGTATTTT
TRBV4-1	-	-	TRBJ1-6	CASSQEAQLHF	TGCGCCAGCAGCCAAGAGGCGCAACTCCACTTT
TRBV11-2	TRBD1	-	TRBJ2-5	CASSMGQGYETQYF	TGTGCCAGCAGCATGGGACAGGGATACGAGACCCAGTACTTC
TRBV2	-	few	TRBJ2-4	CAGRGGLLGKNIQYF	TGTGCCGGCAGGGGCGGACTATTGGGCAAAAACATTCAGTACTTC
TRBV12-3/TRBV12-4	-	-	TRBJ1-1	CASSSTGLNTEAFF	TGTGCCAGCAGCTCGACAGGTCTGAACACTGAAGCTTTCTTT